This paragraph reports one T cell receptor beta chain. Germline CDR1 is LGHNA and CDR2 is YNFKEQ. The CDR3 is 15 amino acids. V shed 0 bases and J shed 1 base, with 9 bases lying between them. The entry originates in a study of beta chain features in type 1 diabetes. Expressed TCRB transcripts got sequenced, as all isolated RNA was reverse transcribed. Here immunoSEQ multiplex PCR was the method, and the copy in TCRdb shows in-frame clones only, minus some. The profile shows 860,000 or so clones, roughly 15% of them singletons. Sequenced sample: naive CD4+ T cells from blood. The TCR was taken from a woman aged 18-29 years in good health. The J gene is TRBJ1-1, the V gene TRBV4-2; no clear D gene. The CDR3 bases are TGTGCCAGCAGCCAAGATATACCGGGGAACACTGAAGCTTTCTTT. Its protein is CASSQDIPGNTEAFF.